Listed below are T cell receptor beta chains from one sample, sequenced in a study of blood T cell repertoires in COVID-19. Repertoires were generated with immunoSEQ multiplex PCR, while TCRdb's copy carries only in-frame clones and drops some. The data hold approximately 97,000 clones, with more than 90% observed a single time. Sequenced input: peripheral blood. The receptors were sampled from a man between 18 and 35 years old with acute or convalescent COVID-19. CDR3s include the opening cysteine and the closing phenylalanine or tryptophan. D genes are given only for firm matches.

cdr3_aa	cdr3_nt	d_call	v_call	j_call	cdr3_length
CAWRLAGTYNEQFF	TGTGCCTGGAGGTTGGCAGGTACCTACAATGAGCAGTTCTTC	.	TRBV30	TRBJ2-1	14
CASSFGQPETQYF	TGCGCCAGCAGCTTCGGACAGCCGGAGACCCAGTACTTC	.	TRBV5-1	TRBJ2-5	13
CASTLLAGGDEQYF	TGCGCCAGCACCCTACTAGCGGGAGGCGACGAGCAGTACTTC	TRBD2	TRBV5-1	TRBJ2-7	14
CASSPTGAKNYGYTF	TGTGCCAGCTCACCCACAGGGGCGAAAAACTATGGCTACACCTTC	TRBD1	TRBV18	TRBJ1-2	15
CASSRGGPSTDTQYF	TGTGCCAGCAGTCGCGGGGGGCCCAGCACAGATACGCAGTATTTT	TRBD2	TRBV28	TRBJ2-3	15
CASSSVINEQFF	TGTGCCAGCAGCTCCGTTATCAATGAGCAGTTCTTC	.	TRBV7-9	TRBJ2-1	12
CSARELRQFF	TGCAGTGCTAGGGAGTTGCGGCAGTTCTTC	.	TRBV20-1	TRBJ2-1	10
CASSRRGQGNTIYF	TGTGCCAGCAGTCGGAGGGGGCAAGGAAACACCATATATTTT	TRBD1	TRBV7-8	TRBJ1-3	14
CASSSILATGRNQPQHF	TGTGCCAGCAGTTCCATCCTCGCGACAGGGCGCAATCAGCCCCAGCATTTT	TRBD1	TRBV27	TRBJ1-5	17
CASSEFTGYNSPLHF	TGTGCCAGCAGTGAATTTACAGGGTATAATTCACCCCTCCACTTT	.	TRBV6-1	TRBJ1-6	15
CASLAGGSGETQYF	TGTGCCAGCCTAGCGGGGGGTAGTGGAGAGACCCAGTACTTC	TRBD2	TRBV2	TRBJ2-5	14
CASSWGSERGWYNEQFF	TGTGCCAGCAGCTGGGGAAGCGAGCGGGGGTGGTACAATGAGCAGTTCTTC	TRBD2	TRBV5-8	TRBJ2-1	17
CASSFGTRNTEAFF	TGCGCCAGCAGCTTTGGGACAAGGAACACTGAAGCTTTCTTT	.	TRBV5-1	TRBJ1-1	14
CASSQATRVNSPLHF	TGTGCCAGCAGCCAAGCTACTAGGGTTAATTCACCCCTCCACTTT	.	TRBV3-1/TRBV3-2	TRBJ1-6	15
CASSLRKGVTDSEPEAFF	TGCGCCAGCAGCTTGAGGAAAGGGGTCACAGATTCTGAGCCCGAAGCTTTCTTT	.	TRBV5-1	TRBJ1-1	18
CASSPLAGVGNEQFF	TGCGCCAGCAGCCCCTTAGCGGGAGTTGGAAATGAGCAGTTCTTC	TRBD2	TRBV5-1	TRBJ2-1	15
CASSGSFNTEAFF	TGTGCCAGTTCGGGGTCCTTCAACACTGAAGCTTTCTTT	.	TRBV2	TRBJ1-1	13
CASRRDPSYNEQFF	TGTGCCAGCAGGCGGGACCCGTCCTACAATGAGCAGTTCTTC	.	TRBV28	TRBJ2-1	14
CASRPFGGGGYNEQFF	TGTGCCAGCAGACCCTTCGGGGGCGGGGGATACAATGAGCAGTTCTTC	.	TRBV5-4	TRBJ2-1	16
CASSPAGGKGEKLFF	TGCGCCAGCAGCCCGGCCGGGGGTAAGGGGGAAAAACTGTTTTTT	.	TRBV5-1	TRBJ1-4	15
CAWSVVGGAGEKLFF	TGTGCCTGGAGTGTGGTAGGGGGCGCGGGTGAAAAACTGTTTTTT	TRBD1	TRBV30	TRBJ1-4	15
CASSPTETGSNSPLHF	TGTGCCAGCTCACCCACCGAGACAGGTTCCAATTCACCCCTCCACTTT	.	TRBV18	TRBJ1-6	16
CASSLSGLAGVLYNEQFF	TGTGCCAGCAGTTTATCTGGACTAGCGGGAGTATTGTACAATGAGCAGTTCTTC	TRBD2	TRBV27	TRBJ2-1	18
CASSLGVEAFF	TGTGCCAGCAGCCTGGGAGTTGAAGCTTTCTTT	.	TRBV5-4	TRBJ1-1	11
CASSLGAGGGKNIQYF	TGTGCCAGCAGCTTGGGAGCGGGAGGCGGCAAAAACATTCAGTACTTC	TRBD2	TRBV5-8	TRBJ2-4	16
CASSLYGGYSNQPQHF	TGTGCCAGCAGTTTATATGGCGGTTATAGCAATCAGCCCCAGCATTTT	.	TRBV27	TRBJ1-5	16
CASSILAGITDTQYF	TGTGCCAGTAGTATACTAGCGGGAATCACAGATACGCAGTATTTT	TRBD2	TRBV19	TRBJ2-3	15
CAWEKTGTDTQYF	TGTGCCTGGGAAAAGACAGGCACAGATACGCAGTATTTT	.	TRBV30	TRBJ2-3	13
CASSWTGESTEAFF	TGTGCCAGCAGCTGGACAGGGGAGTCCACTGAAGCTTTCTTT	TRBD1	TRBV7-9	TRBJ1-1	14
CASSSGTGGEETQYF	TGTGCCAGCAGCTCCGGGACAGGGGGTGAAGAGACCCAGTACTTC	TRBD1	TRBV5-8	TRBJ2-5	15